This T cell receptor (beta chain) was identified during a study of T cells in Graves' hyperthyroidism and ophthalmopathy (dated by TCRdb to the late 2010s). Regarding the complete study: Peripheral blood was sampled at the time of initial diagnosis, prior to any treatment. TCR V-J signatures able to tell the groups apart were searched for in a discovery cohort of approximately 95 patients, of whom 43 had Graves' ophthalmopathy and around 57 had stable Graves' hyperthyroidism. Prospective prediction of ophthalmopathy was tested in an independent validation cohort of some 20 hyperthyroidism patients and 15 to 17 patients who later progressed to ophthalmopathy. The roughly 99 discovery patients were divided at random into training and test sets in a 7:3 ratio. In addition, the study compared T-cell repertoires in thyroid tissue and in blood from roughly 6 Graves' hyperthyroidism patients. After sampling, hyperthyroidism patients received methimazole starting at 30 mg daily, and ophthalmopathy patients received high-dose intravenous methylprednisolone. TCR Vbeta CDR3 sequencing of approximately 140 peripheral blood samples (43 ophthalmopathy, over 70 hyperthyroidism and approximately 17 progressor patients) is reported in the paper. General study outcomes and caveats: Sample size was not statistically predetermined, and blinding of investigators to group allocation was not performed. In cross-validation, a model built on a 13 V-J signature told ophthalmopathy apart from stable hyperthyroidism with less than 90% sensitivity and 81% to 82% specificity, and in testing the same model reached 80%/75%. Most expanded thyroid clonotypes (frequency above 0.001) were also detected in blood, suggesting blood repertoires may reflect thyroid immune responses. In validation, the model predicted progression to ophthalmopathy with approximately 71% sensitivity and less than 80% specificity, a median of about 6.7 months before onset.

This clonotype has ten or more counts. The antigen it binds to is not known. No much larger clonotype is one base removed from it; base qualities were not supplied. The TCR beta CDR3 regions were amplified from the RNA transcripts. The TCR CDR3 was subjected to a first round of RT-PCR using the HTBI primer set and the Qiagen OneStep RT-PCR kit. The libraries were constructed in a second round of multiplex PCR and then size-selected and purified. Paired-end sequencing of the libraries was performed with 100 bp reads on an Illumina HiSeq2000. Under the source paper's analysis protocol: SOAPnuke was used to process the raw data, with reads discarded if the reads contained adapters or uncalled bases, had a mean Phred below 15, or lacked an exact constant-primer or identifier match. COPE v1.2.5 was used to merge the high-quality paired reads, and each unique nucleotide sequence was defined as a clonotype. MiTCR v1.1 was used to align clonotypes to the IMGT TRBV, TRBD and TRBJ reference segments. Analysis was restricted to V-J combinations with a frequency above 0.0001, which covered 98% to 99.2% of repertoires. A TCS score was defined as the ratio of F50 (clonal expansion) to E x V (chaos), with BLOSUM62-based TCRdist applied between CDR3 peptides within each V-J. Welch's t-statistics and random forest reduced several hundred V-J features to around 14, which were used in a naive Bayes classifier (R e1071). TCRdb cleaned the public reads at Q25 with fastp, built clones with MiXCR and kept in-frame beta chains. When rows share a CDR3 protein, they turn into one entry using the most common DNA and genes. For this entry, the V and J calls and clone size follow TCRdb and not the study's own pipeline. The sample table holds hundreds of thousands of distinct CDR3 sequences, of which 14% were seen once. Approximately 10% of the sample rests with the top ten.

Sequences SGHRS (CDR1) and YFSETQ (CDR2) are obtained from the germline V gene. Ends trimmed: V by 2 bases, J by 0 bases; bases unmatched to a gene: 4. Reading from cysteine to phenylalanine, the CDR3 counts 15 amino acids. Just the 45-base CDR3 DNA is kept, in frame starting at base 1. Graves' hyperthyroidism was defined as stable when no progression to ophthalmopathy occurred over 18 months of follow-up. Hyperthyroidism patients were newly diagnosed, had a disease duration of under 2 months, and were aged 18 to 65 years. Patients with uncontrolled infections, other autoimmune diseases, pregnancy or lactation were excluded. Clinical symptoms, serum thyroxine and TRAb, thyroid ultrasound, and orbital computed tomography formed the basis for the diagnoses. PBMCs were isolated from 10 ml of fresh peripheral blood by Ficoll-Paque density gradient centrifugation. Total RNA was extracted using Trizol reagent, and RNA quality was assessed on an Agilent 2100 Bioanalyzer.

The chain couples TRBV5-1 to TRBJ1-1; TRBD1 fits 7 bases in the junction. This clonotype originated in a woman aged 18-35 years with Graves' hyperthyroidism. The sequenced material came from blood. The CDR3 has the sequence CASSFGGQMNTEAFF. The DNA reads TGCGCCAGCAGCTTCGGGGGACAGATGAACACTGAAGCTTTCTTT.